This is a list of T cell receptor beta chains from one sample in a study of CD8 T cells in ankylosing spondylitis. TCRdb analysed the 5' RACE reads with MiXCR anew, one entry per CDR3 protein. The sample lists just under 550,000 distinct CDR3 sequences, roughly 13% occurring once. Sequenced: blood, either unsorted or a sorted T cell fraction (not recorded which). Receptors were obtained from a male donor with ankylosing spondylitis. CDR3s include the opening cysteine and the closing phenylalanine or tryptophan. A D gene is named only where the DNA matches it firmly. The size field is filled for only some rows; it gives once, few, many or a size class.

CDR3 protein | CDR3 DNA | J gene | D gene | V gene | clone size
CASSLRVSGELFF | TGTGCCAGCAGCTTAAGGGTCTCTGGGGAGCTGTTTTTT | TRBJ2-2 | - | TRBV7-2 | -
CASSPYRGPGQPQHF | TGTGCCAGCAGTCCCTACAGGGGCCCGGGTCAGCCCCAGCATTTT | TRBJ1-5 | TRBD1 | TRBV12-3/TRBV12-4 | -
CASSVSGVNDLEAFF | TGTGCCAGCAGCGTATCAGGGGTTAACGACCTTGAAGCTTTCTTT | TRBJ1-1 | - | TRBV9 | many
CASSSPGDPGPYEQYF | TGTGCCAGCAGTAGCCCCGGGGACCCAGGGCCCTACGAGCAGTACTTC | TRBJ2-7 | - | TRBV27 | -
CASSQVGQGGSYEQYF | TGTGCCAGCAGCCAAGTGGGTCAGGGAGGATCCTACGAGCAGTACTTC | TRBJ2-7 | - | TRBV3-1 | -
CASSMGLAGVKNEQFF | TGTGCCAGCAGCATGGGCCTAGCGGGAGTTAAGAATGAGCAGTTCTTC | TRBJ2-1 | TRBD2 | TRBV7-9 | many
CASSQLTGKNQPQHF | TGCGCCAGCAGCCAATTGACAGGGAAAAATCAGCCCCAGCATTTT | TRBJ1-5 | TRBD1 | TRBV4-1 | -
CATSEFSGDGYTGELFF | TGTGCCACCAGTGAGTTTTCAGGGGACGGGTACACCGGGGAGCTGTTTTTT | TRBJ2-2 | - | TRBV24-1 | few
CASPAGDTQYF | TGTGCCAGCCCCGCCGGAGATACGCAGTATTTT | TRBJ2-3 | - | TRBV28 | -
CASSLDADTRYF | TGTGCCAGCAGCTTAGACGCAGATACGCGGTATTTT | TRBJ2-3 | - | TRBV7-9 | -
CASSQTVWGANVLTF | TGTGCCAGCAGCCAGACAGTTTGGGGGGCCAACGTCCTGACTTTC | TRBJ2-6 | - | TRBV6-1 | -
CATTQQGGNQPQHF | TGTGCCACCACCCAACAGGGCGGCAATCAGCCCCAGCATTTT | TRBJ1-5 | - | TRBV2 | -
CATSDWKSYNEQFF | TGTGCCACCAGTGATTGGAAGAGCTACAATGAGCAGTTCTTC | TRBJ2-1 | - | TRBV24-1 | few
CSAEAGGPLQDEQFF | TGCAGTGCTGAGGCCGGGGGTCCCCTGCAAGATGAGCAGTTCTTC | TRBJ2-1 | - | TRBV20-1 | many
CASSDGIQETQYF | TGTGCCAGCAGCGACGGGATTCAAGAGACCCAGTACTTC | TRBJ2-5 | - | TRBV12-3/TRBV12-4 | few
CASSRGGGDQPQHF | TGTGCCAGCAGCCGCGGGGGGGGAGATCAGCCCCAGCATTTT | TRBJ1-5 | - | TRBV9 | few
CASNINAAGIGYNYGYTF | TGTGCCAGCAACATCAATGCGGCAGGGATCGGGTATAACTATGGCTACACCTTC | TRBJ1-2 | - | TRBV4-2 | -
CASSSISGMNTEAFF | TGTGCCAGCAGCTCCATTAGTGGTATGAACACTGAAGCTTTCTTT | TRBJ1-1 | - | TRBV11-2 | few
CSARKGTSGTYEQYF | TGCAGTGCTAGGAAAGGGACTAGCGGAACCTACGAGCAGTACTTC | TRBJ2-7 | TRBD2 | TRBV20-1 | few
CSVEVTGAEQFF | TGCAGCGTTGAAGTAACGGGAGCGGAGCAGTTCTTC | TRBJ2-1 | - | TRBV29-1 | -
CASSQGRDRNSPLHF | TGTGCCAGCTCCCAGGGCCGGGACAGAAATTCACCCCTCCACTTT | TRBJ1-6 | TRBD1 | TRBV18 | -
CASSHGQNYGYTF | TGTGCCAGCAGCCACGGGCAGAACTATGGCTACACCTTC | TRBJ1-2 | - | TRBV7-9 | -
CASSQDSGANSPLHF | TGTGCCAGCAGCCAAGACTCGGGGGCTAATTCACCCCTCCACTTT | TRBJ1-6 | - | TRBV4-2 | many
CASSLDFRNTEAFF | TGCGCCAGCAGCTTGGATTTTAGGAACACTGAAGCTTTCTTT | TRBJ1-1 | - | TRBV5-1 | -
CASCAPNTEAFF | TGTGCCAGCTGTGCCCCGAACACTGAAGCTTTCTTT | TRBJ1-1 | - | TRBV6-6 | -
CASSPPGTYQPQHF | TGTGCCAGCAGTCCCCCCGGGACATATCAGCCCCAGCATTTT | TRBJ1-5 | - | TRBV28 | few
CSASDMGQGIYNEQFF | TGCAGTGCTAGCGACATGGGACAGGGGATCTACAATGAGCAGTTCTTC | TRBJ2-1 | TRBD1 | TRBV20-1 | -
CASSHGTGYEQYF | TGTGCCAGCAGCCACGGGACAGGCTACGAGCAGTACTTC | TRBJ2-7 | TRBD1 | TRBV7-2 | few
CSARVQSQIYEQYF | TGCAGTGCTAGAGTCCAGTCTCAGATCTACGAGCAGTACTTC | TRBJ2-7 | - | TRBV20-1 | many
CSVGRDALGGELFF | TGCAGCGTTGGGAGGGACGCCCTCGGCGGGGAGCTGTTTTTT | TRBJ2-2 | - | TRBV29-1 | few
CSARLAGRPNTGELFF | TGCAGTGCTAGACTAGCGGGCCGCCCGAACACCGGGGAGCTGTTTTTT | TRBJ2-2 | TRBD2 | TRBV20-1 | -
CASTLTGPYGYTF | TGTGCCAGCACCCTGACAGGACCATATGGCTACACCTTC | TRBJ1-2 | - | TRBV7-2 | many
CASTTGGWTEAFF | TGTGCCAGCACCACAGGGGGCTGGACTGAAGCTTTCTTT | TRBJ1-1 | TRBD1 | TRBV12-3/TRBV12-4 | few